These T cell receptor beta chains were read from a single sample in a study of cytomegalovirus exposure and HLA in healthy donors. Libraries were prepared by immunoSEQ multiplex PCR; TCRdb keeps only in-frame clonotypes and omits some of them. The table lists 200,000 or so clones, 85% of them singletons. Sequencing was carried out using PBMCs. These receptor sequences come from a human donor in good health. Both conserved end residues are trimmed from each CDR3. The order of the fields is J gene, V gene, clone size, CDR3 protein. Not all rows give a size; the values are once, few, many and, for expanded clones, a class.

>TRBJ1-1|TRBV9|.
ASSAQGDTEAF
>TRBJ1-5|TRBV4-2|.
ASSQQAGGNQPQH
>TRBJ2-7|TRBV2|few
ASSENGRIGEQY
>TRBJ2-7|TRBV6-5|once
ASSYGLAQIYEQY
>TRBJ1-5|TRBV4-1|.
ASSQGGQGAKDNQPQH
>TRBJ2-3|TRBV4-3|.
ASSQDRRTDTQY
>TRBJ2-7|TRBV7-6|.
ASSLGSGGGYEQY
>TRBJ2-1|TRBV27|.
ASSSPAGWGGNEQF
>TRBJ2-5|TRBV21-1|.
ASLRDRGIETQY
>TRBJ2-1|TRBV7-9|.
ATVQGVGNEQF
>TRBJ1-1|TRBV6-5|.
ASSYGQGGTEAF
>TRBJ2-1|TRBV30|.
AWSLGLASNNEQF
>TRBJ2-2|TRBV2|few
ASSDPVPSGGLTGELF
>TRBJ1-4|TRBV28|.
ASSFLTKKGPTNEKLF
>TRBJ2-1|TRBV18|.
ASSPPGRDEQF
>TRBJ2-1|TRBV23-1|.
ASTLNLDCTYNEQF
>TRBJ2-5|TRBV7-8|.
ASSLSVTGGVETQY
>TRBJ2-1|TRBV25-1|.
ASSDHGLAVNEQF
>TRBJ1-5|TRBV6-1|.
ASGGGGGGNQPQH
>TRBJ1-4|TRBV5-1|.
ASSSQGSLYEKLF
>TRBJ1-2|TRBV28|.
ASSRTGVGYT
>TRBJ2-1|TRBV29-1|.
SVDSWRGKTYNEQF
>TRBJ2-7|TRBV6-5|.
ASSYSTGGYEQY
>TRBJ2-4|TRBV7-9|.
ASSSSQGAVHIQY
>TRBJ1-1|TRBV28|.
ASSLDPRAGNTEAF
>TRBJ2-7|TRBV29-1|.
SVERQGDEQY
>TRBJ1-3|TRBV9|.
ASSVGAFSGNTIY
>TRBJ2-2|TRBV28|.
ASNRARNTGELF
>TRBJ1-2|TRBV7-9|.
ASSSLRQGGWRGYT
>TRBJ2-7|TRBV5-8|once
ASSLTPTGYHEQY
>TRBJ1-2|TRBV6-6|.
ASSYVGQGAYGYT
>TRBJ1-5|TRBV5-5|.
ASSLGPQGDQPQH
>TRBJ2-7|TRBV29-1|.
SVVQGGSYEQY
>TRBJ1-2|TRBV19|.
ASSIPGERNGYT
>TRBJ1-3|TRBV5-4|.
ASSQDVVEGNTIY
>TRBJ2-7|TRBV29-1|.
SVEPGQGSYEQY
>TRBJ2-7|TRBV6-5|few
ASSYKGGSGYEQY
>TRBJ2-5|TRBV5-1|.
ASSSEGAGGQY
>TRBJ2-7|TRBV27|.
ASSFRTGKSYEQY
>TRBJ2-2|TRBV18|.
ASSPRALAGNTGELF
>TRBJ2-1|TRBV10-3|.
AISESGGTYNEQF
>TRBJ1-1|TRBV5-8|.
ASARGGWPEAF
>TRBJ2-3|TRBV4-2|.
ASSYKTGGYETDTQY
>TRBJ2-7|TRBV9|.
ASSRSSGYEQY
>TRBJ2-3|TRBV5-1|.
ASSLTGLVTDTQY
>TRBJ2-7|TRBV7-2|.
ASSLVGSSYEQY
>TRBJ1-5|TRBV28|.
ASSSGASQPQH
>TRBJ2-5|TRBV27|.
ASRLAGVGETQY